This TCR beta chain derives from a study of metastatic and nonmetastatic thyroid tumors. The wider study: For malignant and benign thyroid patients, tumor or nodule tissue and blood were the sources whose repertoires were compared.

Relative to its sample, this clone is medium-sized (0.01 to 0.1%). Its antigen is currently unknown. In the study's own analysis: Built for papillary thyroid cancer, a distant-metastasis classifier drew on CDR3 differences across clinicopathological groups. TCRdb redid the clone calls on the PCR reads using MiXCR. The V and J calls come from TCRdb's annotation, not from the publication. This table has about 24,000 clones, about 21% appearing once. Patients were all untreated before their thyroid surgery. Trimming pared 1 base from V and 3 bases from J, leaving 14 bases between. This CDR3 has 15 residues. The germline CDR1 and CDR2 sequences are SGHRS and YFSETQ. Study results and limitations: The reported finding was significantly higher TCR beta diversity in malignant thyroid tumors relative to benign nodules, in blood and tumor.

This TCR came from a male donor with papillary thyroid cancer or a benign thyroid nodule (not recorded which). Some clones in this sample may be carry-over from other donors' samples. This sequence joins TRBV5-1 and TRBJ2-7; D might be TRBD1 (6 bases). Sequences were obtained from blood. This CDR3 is CASSLLDSVNYEQYF. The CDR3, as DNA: TGCGCCAGCAGCTTGTTGGACAGCGTTAACTACGAGCAGTACTTC.